Here is one T cell receptor (beta chain) with its context. It has no known antigen specificity. Qualities for individual bases were not recorded, and no much larger clone is one base off. This sample was included in a study of tumor and adjacent non-tumor tissue in lung cancer (dated by TCRdb to 2017 to 2018). With regard to the full study: By cancer type, the cohort comprised eleven to twelve adenocarcinoma patients, 2 squamous cell carcinoma patients and 1 small cell lung cancer patient. Ages among the roughly 15 patients ranged from roughly 31 to 76 years, there were approximately 10 men and 5 women, and disease was at TNM stage I to III. A total of fewer than 150 million productive TCRbeta reads were generated by sequencing, corresponding to an average of about 4.2 million reads per sample. The study compared bulk TCRbeta repertoires between lung tumor tissue and matched distant non-tumor lung tissue from 15 lung cancer patients. TCRbeta CDR3 sequencing was performed on 25 to 35 paired specimens, with one tumor sample and one normal lung sample collected per patient.

Taken from the germline V gene (reference sequence), the CDR1 and CDR2 loops are SEHNR and FQNEAQ. Between the V and J ends, shortened by 6 bases and 4 bases respectively, the junction contains 13 bases. Reading from cysteine to phenylalanine, the CDR3 counts 13 amino acids. The sequence is cut down to CDR3 DNA, 39 bases in frame from base 1. The library was obtained by multiplex PCR. The sequencing machine was an Illumina HiSeq 2500. TCRbeta libraries were built by three rounds of nested PCR using primers (Table S4), following protocols modified from ARM-PCR. PCR products of 200-500 bp were gel-excised and purified with the QIAquick gel extraction kit before sequencing. On the study's bioinformatics: Reads were cleaned using Trimmomatic, were merged into complete CDR3 sequences using FLASH, and were assigned to V(D)J germline segments using MiTCR. Clonal diversity was computed as the inverse Simpson's index with VDJtools. In-frame sequences without a premature stop codon were defined as productive reads. In TCRdb, the public reads were trimmed at Q25 with fastp and aligned with MiXCR, with productive beta chains retained. Rows are combined by CDR3 protein, so each entry shows the most common genes and DNA. The V and J calls and clone size come from TCRdb's table, not from the authors' own analysis. This sample comprises 75,000 to 95,000 distinct CDR3 sequences, roughly three quarters of them detected only once. 21% of the sample is held by the ten biggest clonotypes.

Study-wide conclusions, independent of this receptor: Tumor tissue showed significantly higher TCR diversity (inverse Simpson) than normal lung tissue, at about 400 vs 150 (P = 0.0075, Mann-Whitney U test). Neither the sequencing platform nor unique molecular identifiers are named or mentioned anywhere in the methods. Because peripheral blood was not sequenced, blood TCRbeta repertoires in the lung cancer patients of the study were not examined. With only around 15 patients in the cohort, the authors noted that larger samples and more detailed clinical data are needed. The top 100 clones accounted for a significantly larger cumulative portion of the repertoire in normal lung than in tumor tissue. TCR diversity was significantly higher in younger patients, and greater tumor TCR diversity was associated with shorter overall survival and shorter disease-free survival.

RNA was extracted from bulk unsorted tissue and checked for quality with a NanoDrop ND-1000 and an Agilent 2100. The normal lung samples consisted of distant non-tumor tissue collected more than 3 cm from the tumor edge. Newly diagnosed lung cancer patients without prior chemotherapy who had been admitted for thoracic surgery in China between August and November 2014 were enrolled as donors. Anyone who had undergone radiotherapy or chemotherapy before, or who had another cancer at the same time, was left out of the study. Surgical tissue pieces of roughly 1-2 cm3 were preserved in RNAlater solution and stored at -80 °C until use.

This TCR was sampled from a woman aged 45-65 years with non-small cell lung cancer. Recombination connected TRBV7-9 to TRBJ2-7; the D gene cannot be named for sure. Sequencing used distant non-tumor lung tissue. The DNA sequence is given as TGTGCCAGCAGTGCCAGGATTGATTACGAGCAGTACTTC. Protein translation: CASSARIDYEQYF.